This T cell receptor (beta chain) was documented in a study of T cells after yellow fever vaccination. Notes on the study in general: Re-detected after boosting: most primary clones, about 96% of CD4 and about 90% of CD8. Abundant bulk-population clonotypes could contaminate the FACS-sorted repertoires. Overall, a small share of clonotypes was seen in both CD4 and CD8 compartments.

TCRdb re-analysed the 5' RACE reads in MiXCR, keeping a single row per CDR3 protein. The sample contains about 20,000 distinct CDR3 sequences, 5.2% of which appear only once. The CDR3 extends over 17 amino acids. Trimming took 2 bases from V and 3 from J, leaving 22 bases between them. Germline-derived CDR1 and CDR2 are SQVTM and ANQGSEA. This clonotype has at least ten counts. This sequence was found in a man aged 18 to 29 who received the YFV17D yellow fever vaccine. The chain employs TRBV29-1 and TRBJ2-5, with D maybe TRBD2 (8 bases). Sequenced material: PBMCs, either bulk or a sorted T-cell subset (CD4+, CD8+, memory, or dextramer-sorted; not recorded which), taken roughly 46 days after the first yellow fever vaccination. This CDR3 reads CSVELQGGLVMEETQYF. In DNA, the CDR3 is TGCAGCGTTGAACTCCAGGGGGGACTAGTCATGGAAGAGACCCAGTACTTC.